The 9 T cell receptor beta chains in this list originate from one sample, sequenced in a study of CD8 T cells in ankylosing spondylitis. MiXCR was run by TCRdb on the 5' RACE reads, yielding one entry per CDR3 protein. This table holds roughly 250,000 distinct CDR3 sequences, 8.6% found once. The source material was blood, either unsorted or a sorted T cell fraction (not recorded which). Source of these receptors: a male donor with ankylosing spondylitis or in good health (not recorded which).

This clonotype was detected many times. The chain carries TRBV6-5 and TRBJ2-2, with D possibly matching TRBD2 (5 bases). The CDR3 has 14 residues. V was trimmed by 2 bases and J by 6 bases, leaving 10 bases between them. The germline V gene has CDR1 MNHEY and CDR2 SVGAGI. The CDR3 DNA is TGTGCCAGCAGTTACCCCTCCGGGGCCGGGGAGCTGTTTTTT. Translating it yields CASSYPSGAGELFF.

This clonotype was seen at least ten times. J is TRBJ1-2 and V is TRBV12-3 or TRBV12-4; no clear D gene. The CDR3 covers 14 residues. Trimming removed 6 bases from V and 4 bases from J, with 15 bases in between. As DNA, the CDR3 is TGTGCCAGCAGGGCGCTGGGCGATTCCTATGGCTACACCTTC. Amino acid sequence: CASRALGDSYGYTF.

This clonotype was recorded many times. The rearrangement links TRBV12-3 or TRBV12-4 to TRBJ2-4; the match to TRBD2 covers 10 bases. V lost 3 bases, J lost 9 bases, and 11 bases stayed unmatched. CDR3 length equals 16 residues. The CDR3 region is CASSLMGNSGRSIQYF. DNA for the CDR3: TGTGCCAGCAGTTTGATGGGTAATAGCGGGAGGTCCATTCAGTACTTC.

This clonotype was found many times. The chain recombines TRBV5-8 with TRBJ2-3; the D is unclear. Trimming stripped 4 bases from V and 1 base from J, with 10 bases between. Germline loops: CDR1 SGHTS, CDR2 YDEGEE. The CDR3 is 14 residues long. The CDR3 DNA reads as TGTGCCAGCAGCAACCTGCTGCGCACAGATACGCAGTATTTT. Its translation: CASSNLLRTDTQYF.

The chain carries TRBV7-2 and TRBJ2-5; D gene unclear. Germline assignment: CDR1 SGHTA and CDR2 FQGNSA. This CDR3 has 16 residues. Between the trimmed V and J ends, which lost 2 bases and 5 bases, there was a span of 18 bases. In DNA form, the CDR3 reads TGTGCCAGCAGCTTATTTCAGCGCACTCGCCAGGAGACCCAGTACTTC. Translating gives CASSLFQRTRQETQYF.

The chain employs TRBV10-3 and TRBJ2-6; TRBD1 is a possible D gene (6 bases). Germline values: CDR1 ENHRY, CDR2 SYGVKD. CDR3 length: 19 residues. V was pared by 2 bases and J by 0 bases, with 17 bases between. CDR3: CAISERRGLGDSGANVLTF. CDR3 DNA sequence: TGTGCCATCAGTGAGCGCAGGGGATTAGGGGACTCTGGGGCCAACGTCCTGACTTTC.

This clonotype came up many times. The chain links TRBV12-3 or TRBV12-4 to TRBJ2-1; D may correspond to TRBD1 or TRBD2 (6 bases each). The V gene lost 5 bases and the J gene lost 6 bases, with 17 bases spanning the gap. The CDR3 consists of 15 residues. DNA of the CDR3: TGTGCCAGCAGTCTGAGGGGGGTTGAGGGCAATGAGCAGTTCTTC. Protein product: CASSLRGVEGNEQFF.

At least ten counts were recorded for this clonotype. The CDR3 DNA follows: TGCGCCAGCAGCCGAACCGGGACAGGGGTTAACACTGAAGCTTTCTTT. This encodes CASSRTGTGVNTEAFF. The V gene is TRBV5-1, the J gene TRBJ1-1; 10 bases are a match to TRBD1. The length of the CDR3 is 16 residues. With V trimmed by 4 bases and J by 2 bases, 8 bases remained unmatched. Germline V gives CDR1 SGHRS, CDR2 YFSETQ.

The CDR3 DNA follows: TGTGCCAGCACCCCGACCCCAGGGGGCGAGCAGTTCTTC. Its protein product is CASTPTPGGEQFF. J is TRBJ2-1 and V is TRBV12-3 or TRBV12-4, with 8 bases aligning to TRBD1. The V gene end was trimmed by 7 bases and the J gene end by 10 bases; junction bases not matched to a gene: 9. The CDR3 runs 13 residues.